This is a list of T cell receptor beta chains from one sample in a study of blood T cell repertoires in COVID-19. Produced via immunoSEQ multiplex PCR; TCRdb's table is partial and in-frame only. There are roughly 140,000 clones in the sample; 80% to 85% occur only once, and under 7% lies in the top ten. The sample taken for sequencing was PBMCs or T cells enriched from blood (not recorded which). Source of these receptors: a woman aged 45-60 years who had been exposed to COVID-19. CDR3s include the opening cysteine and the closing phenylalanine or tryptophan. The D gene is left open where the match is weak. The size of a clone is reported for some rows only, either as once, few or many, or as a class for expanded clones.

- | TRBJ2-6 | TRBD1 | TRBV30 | CAWSPVGQHSGANVLTF | TGTGCCTGGAGTCCTGTGGGACAGCACTCTGGGGCCAACGTCCTGACTTTC
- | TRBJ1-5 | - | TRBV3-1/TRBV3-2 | CASSQGGGLGEPQHF | TGTGCCAGCAGCCAAGGAGGAGGTCTTGGGGAGCCCCAGCATTTT
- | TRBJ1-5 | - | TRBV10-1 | CASSPGTTPDNQPQHF | TGCGCCAGCAGCCCCGGGACAACTCCGGACAATCAGCCCCAGCATTTT
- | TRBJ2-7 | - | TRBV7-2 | CASSLSRQVSYEQYF | TGTGCCAGCAGCTTATCCCGACAGGTTTCCTACGAGCAGTACTTC
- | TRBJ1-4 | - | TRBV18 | CASSPPSRANEKLFF | TGTGCCAGCTCACCACCGTCCAGGGCCAATGAAAAACTGTTTTTT
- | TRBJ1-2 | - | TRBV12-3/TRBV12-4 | CASSLLQGHGYTF | TGTGCCAGCAGTTTATTGCAGGGGCACGGCTACACCTTC
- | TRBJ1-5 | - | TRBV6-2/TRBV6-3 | CASSRNRAQPQHF | TGTGCCAGCAGTCGCAACAGGGCTCAGCCCCAGCATTTT
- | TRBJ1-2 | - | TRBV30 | CAWSPTGRHGYTF | TGTGCCTGGTCCCCTACAGGGCGTCATGGCTACACCTTC
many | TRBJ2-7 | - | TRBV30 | CAGSTDEQYF | TGTGCCGGAAGTACAGACGAGCAGTACTTC
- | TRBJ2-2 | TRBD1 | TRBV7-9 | CASSTPGQGAGELFF | TGTGCCAGCAGCACACCGGGACAGGGGGCCGGGGAGCTGTTTTTT
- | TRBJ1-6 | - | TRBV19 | CATQPRARGGSPLHF | TGTGCCACCCAGCCTAGAGCCCGCGGCGGTTCACCCCTCCACTTT
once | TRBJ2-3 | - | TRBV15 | CATSRERIDTQYF | TGTGCCACCAGCAGAGAGCGAATAGATACGCAGTATTTT
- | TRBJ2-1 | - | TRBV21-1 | CASSPSGGVRDEQFF | TGTGCCAGCAGCCCTAGCGGGGGGGTTAGGGATGAGCAGTTCTTC
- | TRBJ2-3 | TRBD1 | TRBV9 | CASSVLTGGSDTQYF | TGTGCCAGCAGCGTATTGACAGGGGGCTCAGATACGCAGTATTTT
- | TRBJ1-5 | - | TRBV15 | CATGHPNQPQHF | TGTGCCACCGGGCACCCCAATCAGCCCCAGCATTTT
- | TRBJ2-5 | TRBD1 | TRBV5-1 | CASSLTGGDGETQYF | TGCGCCAGCAGCCTGACAGGGGGCGATGGGGAGACCCAGTACTTC
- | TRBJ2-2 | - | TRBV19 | CASRSGGFTGTRTGELFF | TGTGCCAGTAGGTCGGGGGGATTTACCGGGACACGGACCGGGGAGCTGTTTTTT
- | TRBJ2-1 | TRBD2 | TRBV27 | CASSLRTSGRNEQFF | TGTGCCAGCAGTTTAAGAACTAGCGGGAGAAATGAGCAGTTCTTC
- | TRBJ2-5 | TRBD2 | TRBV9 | CASSVGRGGLADKETQYF | TGTGCCAGCAGCGTAGGAAGGGGGGGACTAGCGGACAAAGAGACCCAGTACTTC
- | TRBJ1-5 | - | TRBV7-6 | CASSPGQINQPQHF | TGTGCCAGCAGCCCCGGACAGATCAATCAGCCCCAGCATTTT
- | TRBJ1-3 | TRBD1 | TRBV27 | CASSPQGARNTIYF | TGTGCCAGCAGTCCACAGGGGGCGCGAAACACCATATATTTT
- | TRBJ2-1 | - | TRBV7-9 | CASSPAGTLGDEQFF | TGTGCCAGCAGCCCCGCCGGAACCCTAGGCGATGAGCAGTTCTTC